Presented here are 18 T cell receptor beta chains from one specimen sequenced in a study of shared clonotypes between healthy human individuals. Only in-frame clones appear in the TCRdb table, and some are missing; sequencing was by immunoSEQ multiplex PCR. The data contain roughly 2.5 million clones, around 90% of them singletons. Sequencing was done on a sample of naive CD4+ T cells sorted from blood. Regarding subset: CD45RA+ positively selected. The receptors originated from a man aged 18 to 29 in good health.

This clone has a handful of counts. In DNA, the CDR3 is TGTGCCTGGAGACAGGGCGGGGATTCACCCCTCCACTTT. The encoded protein is CAWRQGGDSPLHF. The genes are TRBV30 and TRBJ1-6, with D perhaps matching TRBD1 (6 bases). The ends were cut back, 3 bases at V and 8 bases at J, with 11 bases in the middle. Germline-derived CDR1 and CDR2 are GTSNPN and SVGIG (reference sequence). CDR3 length equals 13 residues.

This chain links TRBV10-1 with TRBJ2-7; D call uncertain. V gave up 0 bases and J gave up 5 bases, with 17 bases separating them. The CDR3 extends over 16 amino acids. The germline V gene encodes CDR1 WNHNN and CDR2 SYGVQD (reference sequence). CDR3: CASSESAQTLVHEQYF. CDR3 coding DNA: TGCGCCAGCAGTGAGTCGGCCCAAACCCTGGTCCACGAGCAGTACTTC.

The chain recombines TRBV18 with TRBJ1-6; D not resolved. Germline values: CDR1 KGHSH, CDR2 LQKENI. The V end lost 2 bases, the J end lost 7 bases, and 15 bases lay between the germline ends. There are 16 residues in the CDR3. CDR3 region: CASSPVTDTSNSPLHF. The CDR3 coding sequence is TGTGCCAGCTCACCAGTGACCGACACCTCAAATTCACCCCTCCACTTT.

The chain links TRBV28 to TRBJ2-7; D ambiguous. Germline V lookup: CDR1 MDHEN, CDR2 SYDVKM. Trimming pared 7 bases from V and 5 bases from J, leaving 15 bases between. The CDR3 runs to 13 residues. CDR3 in amino acids: CASTQSRAHEQYF. The DNA of the CDR3 is TGTGCCAGCACCCAAAGTAGGGCACACGAGCAGTACTTC.

The chain has TRBV29-1 and TRBJ1-2, with 7 bases lining up with TRBD1. CDR1 and CDR2 (germline): SQVTM, ANQGSEA. V dropped 5 bases and J dropped 8; count of bases not matched to a gene: 5. The CDR3 loop spans 11 amino acids. The CDR3 sequence: CSVTGEEGYTF. CDR3 nucleotide sequence: TGCAGCGTTACAGGGGAGGAGGGCTACACCTTC.

To note about this clone: The same CDR3 is also encoded by other DNA sequences in this sample. The chain employs TRBV5-1 and TRBJ2-7; no reliable D call. Trimming removed 1 base from V and 3 bases from J, with 5 bases in between. The CDR3 loop spans 12 amino acids. Germline V gene data show CDR1 as SGHRS and CDR2 as YFSETQ. The CDR3 loop reads CASSLNYYEQYF. DNA for the CDR3: TGCGCCAGCAGCTTGAACTACTACGAGCAGTACTTC.

The CDR3 region has the DNA TGTGCCAGCAGCTTAGTGGGAGGGTATAGCAATCAGCCCCAGCATTTT. This codes for CASSLVGGYSNQPQHF. The chain joins TRBV7-2 to TRBJ1-5; D uncertain. This CDR3 has 16 residues. The V gene's germline CDR1 is SGHTA and CDR2 FQGNSA. With 1 base removed from V and 0 bases from J, the gap between germline ends came to 10 bases.

The J gene is TRBJ1-4, the V gene TRBV9, with no clear D. The ends were cut back, 3 bases at V and 8 bases at J, with 14 bases in the middle. The CDR3 consists of 14 residues. The V gene's germline CDR1 is SGDLS and CDR2 YYNGEE. The CDR3 region has the DNA TGTGCCAGCAGCGCGCTCCCTGCGGGCGAAAAACTGTTTTTT. Translation gives CASSALPAGEKLFF.

CDR3 protein: CASSEVGDRGFF. CDR3 bases: TGTGCCAGCAGTGAAGTGGGGGACAGAGGTTTCTTT. The chain carries TRBV6-1 and TRBJ1-1; 7 bases match TRBD1. V lost 1 base, J lost 13 bases, and 6 bases stayed unmatched. Per germline, CDR1 MNHNS and CDR2 SASEGT. The CDR3 extends over 12 amino acids.

This rearrangement joins TRBV11-2 to TRBJ2-7, with 12 bases aligning to TRBD2. Per germline, CDR1 SGHAT and CDR2 FQNNGV. The CDR3 totals 17 residues. V gave up 4 bases and J gave up 4 bases; unmatched junction bases: 11. The CDR3 sequence: CASSSIPGLAGNYEQYF. In nucleotides, the CDR3 is TGTGCCAGCAGCTCCATACCGGGACTAGCGGGCAATTACGAGCAGTACTTC. The whole variable domain, filled in from reference TRBV11-2 and TRBJ2-7, reads EAGVAQSPRYKIIEKRQSVAFWCNPISGHATLYWYQQILGQGPKLLIQFQNNGVVDDSQLPKDRFSAERLKGVDSTLKIQPAKLEDSAVYLCASSSIPGLAGNYEQYFGPGTRLTVT.

This clone came up once. This rearrangement joins TRBV5-8 to TRBJ2-7, with TRBD2 as a possible D gene (6 bases). The CDR3 spans 15 residues. V lost 2 bases, J lost 2 bases, and 14 bases lay in between. Germline CDR1 reads SGHTS; CDR2 reads YDEGEE. The CDR3 DNA is TGTGCCAGCAGCTTACAACTGGACTACACCTACGAGCAGTACTTC. Translating gives CASSLQLDYTYEQYF.

V is TRBV10-3 and J is TRBJ2-3, with 12 bases lining up with TRBD2. The CDR3 covers 20 residues. From germline, CDR1 is ENHRY and CDR2 SYGVKD. V shed 8 bases and J 2 bases; nucleotides not matched to a gene: 20. The CDR3 region is CAIGQGLAGSRDSYTDTQYF. As DNA, the CDR3 is TGTGCCATCGGACAAGGACTAGCGGGGTCCCGCGATTCGTACACAGATACGCAGTATTTT.

The chain links TRBV7-2 to TRBJ2-3; the match to TRBD2 covers 11 bases. V lost 5 bases to trimming and J lost 5 bases; unmatched junction nucleotides: 9. The CDR3 is made up of 16 amino acids. Germline assignment: CDR1 SGHTA and CDR2 FQGNSA. CDR3 in DNA: TGTGCCAGCAGCCAAACTAGCGGGAGTTTCATAGATACGCAGTATTTT. Translating it yields CASSQTSGSFIDTQYF.

The sample holds one count of this clone. The genes are TRBV5-6 and TRBJ2-3; D is unclear. The V end was cut by 5 bases, the J end by 6 bases, with 7 bases between. From germline, CDR1 is SGHDT and CDR2 YYEEEE. This CDR3 is built from 11 residues. CDR3 sequence: CASRVGDTQYF. In DNA, the CDR3 is TGTGCCAGCAGGGTGGGGGATACGCAGTATTTT.

This clone came up once. The chain combines TRBV6-5 with TRBJ1-6, with unresolved D. Trimming removed 3 bases at V and 6 bases at J, with 12 bases between. Germline V CDR1 and CDR2: MNHEY, SVGAGI. This CDR3 has 15 residues. The CDR3 here is CASSYWPFRNSPLHF. CDR3 nucleotides: TGTGCCAGCAGTTATTGGCCCTTTCGTAATTCACCCCTCCACTTT.

This clone was detected once. The chain is built from TRBV14 and TRBJ1-1, with 10 bases matching TRBD1. Trimming removed 2 bases from V and 0 bases from J; junction bases left unmatched: 3. CDR3 length: 16 residues. Germline loops: CDR1 SGHDN, CDR2 FVKESK. The DNA for the CDR3 is TGTGCCAGCAGCCAACGACAGGGGGCGATGAACACTGAAGCTTTCTTT. This sequence encodes CASSQRQGAMNTEAFF.

The chain has TRBV4-1 and TRBJ1-2, with unresolved D. The CDR3 totals 14 residues. Germline V gene data show CDR1 as MGHRA and CDR2 as YSYEKL. V shed 4 bases and J shed 4 bases, with 13 bases lying between them. CDR3 nucleotides: TGCGCCAGCAGCCCCCCGGAAGGAGGCTATGGCTACACCTTC. Protein sequence: CASSPPEGGYGYTF.

V is TRBV11-3 and J is TRBJ1-5; 7 bases are shared with TRBD1. V trimming: 0 bases; J trimming: 7 bases; junction bases outside the gene matches: 9. Germline V CDR1 and CDR2: SGHNT, YENEEA. The CDR3 loop spans 16 amino acids. The CDR3 DNA reads as TGTGCCAGCAGCTTAGAAGACAGGGCTCGGATCCAGCCCCAGCATTTT. Its protein product is CASSLEDRARIQPQHF.